This section outlines one TCR beta chain sequence together with its context. This sample is drawn from a study of cytomegalovirus exposure and HLA in healthy donors. Overall study: The approximately 120 validation repertoires, a later analysis reported, used the same platform as the roughly 710 first-cohort repertoires.

The table came from immunoSEQ multiplex PCR; TCRdb's copy has only in-frame clones and leaves some out. The sample comprises about 88,000 clones, 84% of which are singletons, and about 12% rests with the top ten. V lost 2 bases, J lost 4 bases, and 11 bases lay in between. In germline, CDR1 is MNHEY, CDR2 SVGAGI. The CDR3 extends over 14 amino acids. The clonotype originates from a woman aged 18-30 years in good health and CMV-seropositive. The sequencing input was PBMCs. The chain carries TRBV6-5 and TRBJ1-2; TRBD1 might be the D (5 bases). CDR3 sequence: CASSYERGRYGYTF. The DNA of the CDR3 is TGTGCCAGCAGTTACGAGCGGGGCCGCTATGGCTACACCTTC.